These T cell receptor beta chains were read from a single sample in a study of T cell responses to AZD1222 COVID-19 vaccine. Clones were sequenced by immunoSEQ multiplex PCR, and TCRdb holds only the in-frame ones, with some missing. This table has 120,000 to 150,000 clones, about 90% appearing once. The specimen was peripheral blood, collected on day 0 of AZD1222 vaccination. Source of these receptors: an adult in good health. Both conserved end residues are part of each CDR3. D genes are given only for firm matches. Size values are once, few and many counts, or a class for expanded clones, and some rows have none.

TRBJ2-1,-,TRBV5-8,-,CASSFYEQFF,TGTGCCAGCAGCTTTTATGAGCAGTTCTTC
TRBJ1-2,-,TRBV28,-,CASSLGRASYTF,TGTGCCAGCAGTTTAGGCAGGGCAAGCTACACCTTC
TRBJ2-1,-,TRBV3-1/TRBV3-2,-,CASSFRGGNEQFF,TGTGCCAGCAGCTTTAGGGGGGGAAATGAGCAGTTCTTC
TRBJ1-2,-,TRBV19,-,CASSLGRGVDEPSF,TGTGCCAGTAGTTTGGGGCGCGGGGTAGACGAACCCTCCTTC
TRBJ1-1,-,TRBV7-8,-,CASSSSLTENTEAFF,TGTGCCAGCAGCTCCAGCCTTACAGAGAACACTGAAGCTTTCTTT
TRBJ1-1,-,TRBV6-5,-,CASAAAGGPRTEAFF,TGTGCCAGCGCGGCCGCCGGGGGGCCAAGAACTGAAGCTTTCTTT
TRBJ2-1,once,TRBV7-9,-,CASSLLNNEQFF,TGTGCCAGCAGCTTGCTAAACAATGAGCAGTTCTTC
TRBJ2-7,-,TRBV29-1,-,CSVEAGEEQYF,TGCAGCGTTGAAGCAGGGGAAGAGCAGTACTTC
TRBJ2-3,-,TRBV5-1,-,CASSSRESTDTQYF,TGCGCCAGCAGCTCTAGGGAATCCACAGATACGCAGTATTTT
TRBJ2-2,-,TRBV6-2/TRBV6-3,-,CASSWGRSGELFF,TGTGCCAGCAGTTGGGGACGTTCCGGGGAGCTGTTTTTT